A single sample is the source of the 18 T cell receptor beta chains below, sequenced in a study of vaccination and CD4 T cells after COVID-19. For these receptors, no antigen is known. Sequencing of the DNA from cultured CD4+ T cells was carried out with the Oncomine TCR Beta short-read assay. TCRdb re-analysed the PCR reads in MiXCR, keeping a single row per CDR3 protein. The table shows 11,000 to 15,000 distinct CDR3 sequences, with 73% occurring only once. Documented treatment: roughly 11-day PBMC culture with coronavirus spike peptide pools or control peptides (ViraFEST assay). Sequenced: CD4+ T cells from blood, cultured in vitro. Every receptor here comes from a human donor who had recovered from COVID-19.

The rearrangement links TRBV7-2 to TRBJ2-4; 9 bases fit TRBD1. Germline V gives CDR1 SGHTA, CDR2 FQGNSA. V lost 2 bases and J lost 0; bases outside the gene matches: 20. The CDR3 consists of 22 residues. CDR3 coding DNA: TGTGCCAGCAGCTTAACGGGAGATCGGGACAGGGCCTCACCGCTAGCCAAAAACATTCAGTACTTC. Its translation: CASSLTGDRDRASPLAKNIQYF.

The chain combines TRBV7-2 with TRBJ1-2, with TRBD1 as a possible D gene (5 bases). The CDR3 runs 15 residues. The V gene lost 3 bases and the J gene lost 4 bases, with 15 bases spanning the gap. From germline, CDR1 is SGHTA and CDR2 FQGNSA. The DNA of the CDR3 is TGTGCCAGCAGCTTCGCTGCAGGGTCCGGCTATGGCTACACCTTC. As protein: CASSFAAGSGYGYTF.

The chain has TRBV5-1 and TRBJ2-1; D remains unclear. V was clipped by 6 bases and J by 7 bases, with 17 bases between them. The CDR3 covers 14 residues. Germline CDR1 and CDR2: SGHRS and YFSETQ. The CDR3: CASTSEVGRNEQFF. The CDR3 bases are TGCGCCAGCACCTCCGAGGTGGGTAGGAATGAGCAGTTCTTC.

This clonotype was recorded once. This chain joins TRBV9 and TRBJ2-5; D uncertain. Trimming cost V 3 bases and J 0 bases, with 6 bases left between them. The CDR3 consists of 13 residues. Germline V gives CDR1 SGDLS, CDR2 YYNGEE. The CDR3 region has the DNA TGTGCCAGCAGCGCACACCACCAAGAGACCCAGTACTTC. The encoded protein is CASSAHHQETQYF. Full variable domain (rest looked up from reference TRBV9 and TRBJ2-5): DSGVTQTPKHLITATGQRVTLRCSPRSGDLSVYWYQQSLDQGLQFLIQYYNGEERAKGNILERFSAQQFPDLHSELNLSSLELGDSALYFCASSAHHQETQYFGPGTRLLVL.

The chain has TRBV11-3 and TRBJ2-2; TRBD2 matches 7 bases. The CDR3 runs 15 residues. Germline loops: CDR1 SGHNT, CDR2 YENEEA. V was pared by 5 bases and J by 6 bases, with 9 bases of the junction left unmatched. CDR3: CASSQGLGAAGELFF. CDR3 DNA sequence: TGTGCCAGCAGCCAAGGACTAGGGGCTGCCGGGGAGCTGTTTTTT.

A single count supports this clonotype. The chain uses TRBV15 and TRBJ1-5; D may be TRBD1 (5 bases). V was pared by 2 bases and J by 0 bases, with 11 bases between. Per germline, CDR1 LNHNV and CDR2 YYDKDF (reference sequence). The CDR3 spans 16 residues. The CDR3 sequence: CATSRKGTVSNQPQHF. DNA for the CDR3: TGTGCCACCAGCAGAAAAGGGACGGTTAGCAATCAGCCCCAGCATTTT.

The chain links TRBV12-3 or TRBV12-4 to TRBJ1-2, with D possibly being TRBD1 (6 bases). The CDR3 spans 13 residues. V dropped 3 bases and J dropped 8 bases, with 13 bases sitting between them. The CDR3 spells CASSFWGARGYTF. The DNA of the CDR3 is TGTGCCAGCAGTTTCTGGGGGGCGCGGGGCTACACCTTC.

The chain has TRBV15 and TRBJ1-5; the D gene is possibly TRBD1 (5 bases). The V gene lost 3 bases and the J gene lost 7 bases, with 16 bases spanning the gap. Per germline, CDR1 LNHNV and CDR2 YYDKDF (reference sequence). CDR3 length: 15 residues. CDR3 protein: CATSRGPERGQPQHF. CDR3 nucleotides: TGTGCCACCAGCAGGGGGCCCGAACGGGGACAGCCCCAGCATTTT.

The rearrangement links TRBV28 to TRBJ1-2; D is perhaps TRBD1 (5 bases). Germline V gene data show CDR1 as MDHEN and CDR2 as SYDVKM. CDR3 length equals 13 residues. V lost 8 bases, J lost 2 bases, and 12 bases lay in between. CDR3 protein: CASATGLNYGYTF. Here the CDR3 DNA reads TGTGCCAGCGCAACGGGGCTAAACTATGGCTACACCTTC.

This sequence joins TRBV20-1 and TRBJ1-4; 10 bases match TRBD1. J was trimmed by 7 bases and V by 5 bases; bases with no gene match: 7. Germline V gene lookup returns CDR1 DFQATT and CDR2 SNEGSKA (reference sequence). The CDR3 has 14 residues. CDR3 nucleotide sequence: TGCAGTGCTCACGACAGGGGGCGCGGTGAAAAACTGTTTTTT. This codes for CSAHDRGRGEKLFF.

The genes are TRBV28 and TRBJ1-2, with TRBD1 as a possible D gene (5 bases). CDR1 is MDHEN, CDR2 SYDVKM, per germline. The CDR3 contains 15 residues. V lost 6 bases and J 0 bases, leaving 14 bases between the germline ends. Written as DNA, the CDR3 is TGTGCCAGCAGCTCAACAGGAAGGGCTAACTATGGCTACACCTTC. Its protein product is CASSSTGRANYGYTF.

This rearrangement joins TRBV6-1 to TRBJ2-3; 7 nucleotides match TRBD2. Germline lookup yields CDR1 MNHNS and CDR2 SASEGT. The length of the CDR3 is 17 residues. Trimming removed 7 bases from V and 1 base from J; junction bases left unmatched: 14. CDR3 nucleotide sequence: TGTGCCAGCACCCTCGGGGGGTCCGGCCCGCGCACAGATACGCAGTATTTT. It encodes CASTLGGSGPRTDTQYF.

CDR3 protein: CSATSGSNYEQYF. The CDR3 nucleotides are TGCAGTGCTACTAGCGGGAGCAACTACGAGCAGTACTTC. This chain joins TRBV20-1 and TRBJ2-7; 10 positions agree with TRBD2. The V and J ends lost 4 bases and 3 bases, in that order; junction bases with no gene match: 3. The CDR3 sequence is 13 residues long. The germline gives CDR1 DFQATT, CDR2 SNEGSKA (reference sequence).

In its sample, this clonotype was seen a few times. The rearrangement uses TRBV20-1 and TRBJ1-1; the D gene is possibly TRBD1 (6 bases). The CDR3 spans 13 residues. Germline CDR1 and CDR2: DFQATT and SNEGSKA (reference sequence). Trimming removed 5 bases from V and 4 bases from J, with 14 bases in between. Here the CDR3 reads CSALGTLGTEAFF. As DNA, the CDR3 is TGCAGTGCTTTGGGGACATTGGGCACTGAAGCTTTCTTT.

V is TRBV7-2 and J is TRBJ2-5, with TRBD2 matching over 8 bases. Germline CDR1 and CDR2: SGHTA and FQGNSA. V trimming: 5 bases; J trimming: 3 bases; junction bases outside the gene matches: 11. CDR3 length: 16 amino acids. The CDR3 nucleotides are TGTGCCAGCAGCCTTCATCCGGGAGGGCCAGAAGAGACCCAGTACTTC. Protein: CASSLHPGGPEETQYF.

This clonotype was recorded a few times. V is TRBV7-9 and J is TRBJ1-5, with D possibly being TRBD1 (6 bases). Germline V CDR1 and CDR2: SEHNR, FQNEAQ (reference sequence). V lost 3 bases and J lost 6, with 15 bases in between. The CDR3 spans 15 residues. As DNA, the CDR3 is TGTGCCAGCAGCTTGGGGGACACCGTCAGTCAGCCCCAGCATTTT. Amino acid sequence: CASSLGDTVSQPQHF.

This chain joins TRBV20-1 and TRBJ1-5, with 9 bases identical to TRBD1. Germline CDR1 is DFQATT and CDR2 is SNEGSKA (reference sequence). This CDR3 comprises 17 residues. Unmatched junction bases numbered 7, after V lost 1 base and J lost 0 bases. CDR3 bases: TGCAGTGCTAGAGCCCGGACAGGGGCCCATAGCAATCAGCCCCAGCATTTT. The encoded protein is CSARARTGAHSNQPQHF.

The gene calls are TRBV14 and TRBJ1-2; D gene unclear. Trimming pared 1 base from V and 6 bases from J, leaving 12 bases between. The germline gives CDR1 SGHDN, CDR2 FVKESK. The CDR3 loop spans 14 amino acids. CDR3 nucleotide sequence: TGTGCCAGCAGCCAAGGAGCAGGAATCAATGGCTACACCTTC. Translating gives CASSQGAGINGYTF.